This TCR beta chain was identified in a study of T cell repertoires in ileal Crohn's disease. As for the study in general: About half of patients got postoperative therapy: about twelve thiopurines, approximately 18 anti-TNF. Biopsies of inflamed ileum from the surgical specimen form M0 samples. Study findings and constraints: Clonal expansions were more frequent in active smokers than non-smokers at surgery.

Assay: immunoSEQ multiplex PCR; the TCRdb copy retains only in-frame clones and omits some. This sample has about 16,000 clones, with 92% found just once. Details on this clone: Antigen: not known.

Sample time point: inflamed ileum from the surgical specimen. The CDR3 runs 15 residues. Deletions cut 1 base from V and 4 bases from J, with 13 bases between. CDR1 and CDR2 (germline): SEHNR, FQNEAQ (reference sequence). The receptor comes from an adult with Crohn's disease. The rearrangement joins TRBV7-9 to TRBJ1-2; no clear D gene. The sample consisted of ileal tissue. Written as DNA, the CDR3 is TGTGCCAGCAGCTTAGACTGGGCGGCAGCCTATGGCTACACCTTC. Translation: CASSLDWAAAYGYTF.